Below are 30 T cell receptor beta chains sequenced from a single sample in a study of CD8 T cells in ankylosing spondylitis. MiXCR, run by TCRdb on the 5' RACE reads, gives a single entry per CDR3 protein. The sample has 250,000 to 350,000 distinct CDR3 sequences; 15% to 20% are singletons. Source material: blood, either unsorted or a sorted T cell fraction (not recorded which). The receptors were gathered from a male donor with ankylosing spondylitis or in good health (not recorded which).

This clonotype has just a few counts. The chain joins TRBV12-3 or TRBV12-4 to TRBJ1-5; the match to TRBD1 covers 8 bases. The trim removed 6 bases at V and 4 bases at J, leaving 11 bases unmatched. The CDR3 runs to 16 residues. CDR3: CASRRSITGGNQPQHF. The CDR3 DNA reads TGTGCCAGCAGGCGGTCCATTACAGGGGGAAATCAGCCCCAGCATTTT.

The rearrangement links TRBV12-3 or TRBV12-4 to TRBJ1-6; D is possibly TRBD1 (6 bases). Trimming pared 7 bases from V and 4 bases from J, leaving 14 bases between. The CDR3 length is 15 residues. The CDR3 region is CASKGEGGYNSPLHF. The CDR3 coding sequence is TGTGCCAGCAAAGGGGAGGGGGGGTATAATTCACCCCTCCACTTT.

The rearrangement uses TRBV18 and TRBJ2-1; D is possibly TRBD2 (5 bases). In germline, CDR1 is KGHSH, CDR2 LQKENI. Deletions cut 2 bases from V and 4 bases from J, with 12 bases between. CDR3 length: 15 residues. In DNA form, the CDR3 reads TGTGCCAGCTCACCAGAGGGTCCGGGGTACAATGAGCAGTTCTTC. It encodes CASSPEGPGYNEQFF.

Comments on this clonotype: A junction boundary mismatches the germline segment, possibly from a read error. Written as DNA, the CDR3 is TGCGCCAGCAGCTTGGAGGGCTTAGCGAGATGGGATATGCAGTATTTT. This gives the protein CASSLEGLARWDMQYF. The V gene is TRBV5-1, the J gene TRBJ2-3, with D possibly TRBD2 on 5 matching bases. Germline lookup yields CDR1 SGHRS and CDR2 YFSETQ. The CDR3 runs 16 residues.

This chain uses TRBV3-1 with TRBJ2-2; D might be TRBD1 or TRBD2, each matching 5 bases. The CDR3 runs to 15 residues. The germline V gene encodes CDR1 LGHDT and CDR2 YNNKEL (reference sequence). V was cut by 1 base and J by 5 bases, with 11 bases left in between. The CDR3 sequence: CASSQGDARTGELFF. DNA for the CDR3: TGTGCCAGCAGCCAAGGGGACGCGCGGACCGGGGAGCTGTTTTTT.

This clonotype occurred a few times. The J gene is TRBJ2-7, the V gene TRBV5-5; D remains unclear. V lost 0 bases to trimming and J lost 4 bases, with 14 bases between them. This CDR3 spans 15 amino acids. The germline V gene encodes CDR1 SGHKS and CDR2 YYEKEE (reference sequence). The CDR3 here is CASSLEDGRPYEQYV. CDR3 bases: TGTGCCAGCAGCTTGGAAGATGGCAGACCGTACGAGCAGTACGTC.

This chain uses TRBV29-1 with TRBJ2-1; no clear D. This CDR3 contains 10 residues. V lost 0 bases and J lost 9, with 3 bases in between. Per germline, CDR1 SQVTM and CDR2 ANQGSEA. The CDR3 is CSVEDFEQFF. CDR3 nucleotide sequence: TGCAGCGTTGAAGACTTTGAGCAGTTCTTC.

The chain uses TRBV6-1 and TRBJ2-1; 12 bases line up with TRBD1. Germline values: CDR1 MNHNS, CDR2 SASEGT. The CDR3 runs 15 residues. The J segment lost 9 bases and the V segment lost 3 bases, leaving 6 bases of the junction unmatched. CDR3 sequence reads: CASSDPGQGAGEQFF. The CDR3, as DNA: TGTGCCAGCAGTGATCCGGGACAGGGGGCGGGTGAGCAGTTCTTC.

A single count supports this clonotype. The genes are TRBV28 and TRBJ1-2, with D perhaps TRBD1 (5 bases). The V and J ends lost 6 bases and 1 base respectively, with 12 bases between them. From germline, CDR1 is MDHEN and CDR2 SYDVKM. The CDR3 spans 14 residues. CDR3: CASSRGGVNYGYTF. The CDR3, as DNA: TGTGCCAGCAGCCGTGGGGGGGTTAACTATGGCTACACCTTC.

The J gene is TRBJ1-1, the V gene TRBV14; D ambiguous. Germline CDR1 reads SGHDN; CDR2 reads FVKESK. The CDR3 extends over 14 amino acids. The V end was cut by 4 bases, the J end by 7 bases, with 16 bases between. CDR3 bases: TGTGCCAGCAGCCGGACGAGTGGGTATGGTGAAGCTTTCTTT. Translating it yields CASSRTSGYGEAFF. Together with reference TRBV14 and TRBJ1-1, the CDR3 gives the full variable domain: EAGVTQFPSHSVIEKGQTVTLRCDPISGHDNLYWYRRVMGKEIKFLLHFVKESKQDESGMPNNRFLAERTGGTYSTLKVQPAELEDSGVYFCASSRTSGYGEAFFGQGTRLTVV.

This clonotype has more than one count but fewer than ten. This chain uses TRBV4-1 with TRBJ2-2; TRBD2 might be the D (6 bases). CDR1 is MGHRA, CDR2 YSYEKL, per germline. The CDR3 has 13 amino acids. V lost 6 bases to trimming and J lost 6 bases, with 11 bases between them. The CDR3 sequence: CASSPTRPGELFF. The CDR3 DNA reads as TGCGCCAGCAGTCCGACTAGGCCCGGGGAGCTGTTTTTT.

The chain has TRBV19 and TRBJ1-2; a possible D gene is TRBD1 (6 bases). Germline CDR1 is LNHDA and CDR2 is SQIVND (reference sequence). Trimming left V 10 bases short and J 7 bases short, with 16 bases between. CDR3 size: 12 residues. DNA of the CDR3: TGTGCCATAGACACAGGGAGGGCTGGCTACACCTTC. Protein product: CAIDTGRAGYTF.

This chain connects TRBV12-3 or TRBV12-4 to TRBJ2-1; the D gene is possibly TRBD2 (7 bases). Deletions cut 5 bases from V and 7 bases from J, with 21 bases between. CDR3 length: 16 residues. This CDR3 is CASSPEGGGLDNEQFF. The CDR3 DNA is TGTGCCAGCAGTCCCGAAGGGGGGGGGCTGGATAATGAGCAGTTCTTC.

This clonotype has ten or more counts. V usage is TRBV12-3 or TRBV12-4 and J usage is TRBJ1-1; tentatively, D is TRBD1 (6 bases). The V gene lost 7 bases and the J gene lost 3 bases, with 12 bases spanning the gap. This CDR3 is 13 amino acids long. DNA for the CDR3: TGTGCCAGCACCCCAGGGGAATACACTGAAGCTTTCTTT. Protein: CASTPGEYTEAFF.

This clonotype has just a few counts. The rearrangement joins TRBV12-3 or TRBV12-4 to TRBJ2-2, with D possibly matching TRBD2 (5 bases). CDR3 length: 15 amino acids. V was pared by 6 bases and J by 1 base, with 12 bases between. CDR3 in DNA: TGTGCCAGCAGCAGTGATAGCGTGAACACCGGGGAGCTGTTTTTT. Amino acid sequence: CASSSDSVNTGELFF.

The J gene is TRBJ1-6, the V gene TRBV27, with TRBD1 matching 8 bases. The germline V gene encodes CDR1 MNHEY and CDR2 SMNVEV (reference sequence). This CDR3 is 14 amino acids long. Trimming took 6 bases from V and 7 from J; bases not matched to a gene: 5. CDR3 DNA: TGTGCCAGCAGCCTCAGGGGGCAAAATTCACCCCTCCACTTT. This encodes CASSLRGQNSPLHF.

CDR3 bases: TGCGCCAGCAGGGTATCGCAGAACACTGAAGCTTTCTTT. Its protein is CASRVSQNTEAFF. The chain recombines TRBV5-1 with TRBJ1-1, with D unclear. Germline CDR1 reads SGHRS; CDR2 reads YFSETQ. The CDR3 runs to 13 residues. With 5 bases removed from V and 1 base from J, the gap between germline ends came to 9 bases.

This clonotype was seen only a few times. The CDR3 bases are TGTGCCAGCAGCCAGCTAACATCAGTAGAGACCCAGTACTTC. Protein product: CASSQLTSVETQYF. This chain links TRBV6-1 with TRBJ2-5; no firm D call. CDR1 and CDR2 (germline): MNHNS, SASEGT. V was shortened by 6 bases and J by 4 bases, with 15 bases between the two germline ends. CDR3 length equals 14 residues.

This chain links TRBV12-3 or TRBV12-4 with TRBJ1-6; 10 bases map to TRBD1. The CDR3 runs to 16 residues. J gave up 6 bases and V 6 bases, and 8 bases lay outside the gene matches. CDR3 in DNA: TGTGCCAGCAGATCGGGACAGGGGACGGTTAATTCACCCCTCCACTTT. This gives the protein CASRSGQGTVNSPLHF.

This clonotype was counted once. V gene TRBV20-1 combines with J gene TRBJ1-5; 9 bases match TRBD1. J gave up 1 base and V 3 bases, and 7 bases lay outside the gene matches. Per the germline V gene, CDR1 is DFQATT and CDR2 is SNEGSKA (reference sequence). CDR3 length: 16 amino acids. The CDR3 nucleotides read TGCAGTGCTAGGGACGTGGGACAGGGAAGCAATCAGCCCCAGCATTTT. This encodes CSARDVGQGSNQPQHF.

This clonotype was seen only a few times. The V gene is TRBV4-1, the J gene TRBJ1-1, with 7 bases identical to TRBD1. CDR1 MGHRA and CDR2 YSYEKL come from the germline V gene. This CDR3 is built from 16 residues. V trimming: 4 bases; J trimming: 6 bases; junction bases outside the gene matches: 14. CDR3 residues: CASSRLPLRGPSEAFF. The DNA for the CDR3 is TGCGCCAGCAGCCGCCTACCCCTGAGGGGGCCGTCTGAAGCTTTCTTT.

The chain uses TRBV3-1 and TRBJ2-3; 7 bases map to TRBD2. The CDR3 is 16 residues long. Trimming removed 1 base from V and 5 bases from J; junction bases left unmatched: 9. The V gene's germline CDR1 is LGHDT and CDR2 YNNKEL (reference sequence). CDR3 in amino acids: CASSQAASGRVDTQYF. The CDR3 bases are TGTGCCAGCAGCCAAGCGGCTAGCGGAAGGGTAGATACGCAGTATTTT.

The rearrangement uses TRBV10-3 and TRBJ2-7; D ambiguous. This CDR3 contains 14 residues. Germline CDR1 ENHRY, CDR2 SYGVKD. V was pared by 0 bases and J by 6 bases, with 12 bases between. In nucleotides, the CDR3 is TGTGCCATCAGTGAGTCGACAAAGACGGGCGAGCAGTACGTC. Translated: CAISESTKTGEQYV.

The chain joins TRBV20-1 to TRBJ2-1, with 12 bases aligning to TRBD2. This CDR3 has 20 residues. Losses at the gene ends were 3 bases for V and 0 bases for J; bases not matched to a gene: 15. The germline V gene has CDR1 DFQATT and CDR2 SNEGSKA (reference sequence). CDR3 loop: CSASSSALAGGPYSYNEQFF. CDR3 in DNA: TGCAGTGCTAGCTCTTCGGCTCTAGCGGGAGGGCCCTACTCCTACAATGAGCAGTTCTTC.

There are a few counts of this clonotype. This chain joins TRBV20-1 and TRBJ2-2, with D perhaps TRBD1 (6 bases). Germline-derived CDR1 and CDR2 are DFQATT and SNEGSKA (reference sequence). The CDR3 runs to 16 residues. The V and J ends lost 1 base and 1 base respectively, with 13 bases between them. The CDR3 region is CSARGGGAVNTGELFF. CDR3 nucleotide sequence: TGCAGTGCTAGAGGAGGGGGAGCGGTGAACACCGGGGAGCTGTTTTTT.

In this sample, this clonotype turned up many times. Here the CDR3 reads CASSYGTVGELFF. The CDR3 coding sequence is TGTGCCAGCAGTTACGGGACAGTCGGGGAGCTGTTTTTT. The chain links TRBV6-5 to TRBJ2-2, with TRBD1 identical over 7 bases. The junction had 1 base not matched to a gene; V was cut back by 2 bases and J by 7 bases. Germline V gene data show CDR1 as MNHEY and CDR2 as SVGAGI. The CDR3 is 13 amino acids.

The chain couples TRBV12-3 or TRBV12-4 to TRBJ2-6, with D perhaps matching TRBD1 or TRBD2 (5 bases each). Trimming removed 4 bases from V and 3 bases from J, with 10 bases in between. The CDR3 has 15 amino acids. CDR3 residues: CASSYRGVGANVLTF. DNA for the CDR3: TGTGCCAGCAGTTATCGAGGGGTTGGGGCCAACGTCCTGACTTTC.

This clonotype was counted many times. This chain joins TRBV10-3 and TRBJ1-2; 9 bases match TRBD1. The CDR3 spans 12 residues. Unmatched junction bases numbered 4, after V lost 9 bases and J lost 5 bases. Germline V gene lookup returns CDR1 ENHRY and CDR2 SYGVKD. This chain's CDR3 is CAMSTGGYGYTF. CDR3 bases: TGTGCCATGTCGACAGGGGGATATGGCTACACCTTC.

V usage is TRBV5-1 and J usage is TRBJ2-2; D is unclear. Germline lookup yields CDR1 SGHRS and CDR2 YFSETQ. The V and J ends lost 9 bases and 5 bases respectively, with 14 bases between them. The CDR3 is made up of 13 amino acids. The CDR3 loop reads CATRPTGTGELFF. The CDR3 nucleotides are TGCGCCACCCGACCTACTGGGACCGGGGAGCTGTTTTTT.

V and J are TRBV12-3 or TRBV12-4 and TRBJ1-2; D remains unclear. CDR3 length: 12 residues. Trimming took off 6 bases at V and 8 bases at J, with 13 bases between the two ends. CDR3 residues: CASRKPGGGYTF. The CDR3 DNA sequence: TGTGCCAGCAGAAAACCGGGCGGGGGCTACACCTTC.